The TCR beta chain under discussion was sequenced for a study of T cells in Graves' hyperthyroidism and ophthalmopathy. Trimming removed 3 bases at V and 6 bases at J, with 19 bases between. From germline, CDR1 is MNHNS and CDR2 SASEGT. CDR3 length: 16 amino acids. In this sample, this clonotype turned up many times. There were TCR beta CDR3 regions amplified from RNA transcripts. When the TCR CDR3 underwent first-round RT-PCR, the HTBI primer set was used. TCRdb re-analysed the multiplex PCR reads in MiXCR, keeping a single row per CDR3 protein. Of a few hundred thousand distinct CDR3 sequences listed, under 25% are singletons.

Sequencing input: blood. This receptor was taken from a woman between 50 and 59 years old with Graves' hyperthyroidism. J is TRBJ2-3 and V is TRBV6-1, with D possibly matching TRBD1 (6 bases). CDR3 nucleotide sequence: TGTGCCAGCAGTGACGACCTAGGGGGTTCGATTGATACGCAGTATTTT. Translation: CASSDDLGGSIDTQYF.